These T cell receptor beta chains were read from a single sample in a study of early T cells in non-severe SARS-CoV-2 infection. TCRdb redid the calling of the 5' RACE reads with MiXCR, one entry per CDR3 protein. The data show about 82,000 distinct CDR3 sequences, with under 15% seen just once and approximately 5.7% held by the top ten. Sequences were obtained from whole blood. The receptor source for this set is an adult who was a healthcare worker with PCR-confirmed SARS-CoV-2 infection or an uninfected control (not recorded which). Each CDR3 is given with its conserved first and last residue. Each record gives: D gene, V gene, CDR3 protein. D genes are given only for firm matches.

>.|TRBV28
CASRRQINQPQHF
>TRBD2|TRBV5-8
CASSSIAGGPENEQFF
>.|TRBV6-5
CASSRSTGHSEKLFF
>.|TRBV5-1
CASSVNFLKETQYF
>.|TRBV4-1
CASSQGPDAAYGYTF
>TRBD1|TRBV5-1
CASSLDGTGDYGYTF
>TRBD1|TRBV18
CASSPLNRGETEAFF
>.|TRBV29-1
CSVPGGPTNEKLFF
>TRBD2|TRBV9
CATGTSPLNNEQFF
>.|TRBV12-3/TRBV12-4
CASNDWIGIQYF
>.|TRBV5-4
CASSPDSPYGYTF
>.|TRBV9
CASSPNQGTDTQYF
>TRBD1|TRBV7-9
CASSLATGGPVNEQFF
>TRBD1|TRBV28
CASTEGGGAGNYGYTF
>TRBD1|TRBV28
CASSLRQGYGNQPQHF
>TRBD2|TRBV20-1
CSATGGSSRSDTQYF
>.|TRBV12-5
CASGLVATPRGASYEQYF
>.|TRBV10-3
CAILRPDGVYNEQFF
>.|TRBV6-5
CASSRLLGMETEAFF
>TRBD1|TRBV12-3/TRBV12-4
CASDRGPLDEQFF
>TRBD1|TRBV7-9
CASSSQGEYFEQYF
>.|TRBV19
CASRWDGTNYGYTF
>.|TRBV6-5
CASRSGISSYEQYF
>.|TRBV7-6
CASSLTGVWITDTQYF
>TRBD1|TRBV12-3/TRBV12-4
CASSPDRTNTEAFF
>.|TRBV6-5
CASSYSPWTEWYQETQYF
>.|TRBV12-3/TRBV12-4
CASSLDRAIPHYGYTF
>.|TRBV28
CASKPTNQPQHF
>TRBD1|TRBV9
CASSARTGQDSPLHF
>.|TRBV10-3
CAIRGAAETQYF
>TRBD1|TRBV7-9
CASSWGQGVITGELFF
>.|TRBV10-3
CAISDPRETEDTQYF
>.|TRBV19
CASSILDRGGRFEKLFF
>TRBD1|TRBV29-1
CSAESGTGRAGEQFF
>.|TRBV29-1
CSARGVGEQYF
>TRBD1|TRBV5-1
CASSLFPGTGGLSEQFF
>.|TRBV7-2
CASSSPRGNTEAFF